The rows below give T cell receptor beta chains drawn from one sample of a study of tumor and adjacent non-tumor tissue in lung cancer. MiXCR was run by TCRdb on the multiplex PCR reads, yielding one entry per CDR3 protein. The data contain tens of thousands of distinct CDR3 sequences, roughly 77% of them singletons. The material sequenced was distant non-tumor lung tissue. All receptors come from a man aged 60 to 75 with non-small cell lung cancer. The CDR3 runs from the conserved cysteine through the conserved F or W. A D gene is named only where the DNA matches it firmly. Clone size is shown for a subset of rows, as once, few, many or a class of expanded clone.

TRBJ2-7 NA TRBV12-3/TRBV12-4 NA TGCACCAGGAGTTCCTGGCAGCAGGGGGGCTCCTACGAGCAGTACTTC CTRSSWQQGGSYEQYF
TRBJ1-1 NA TRBV6-5 NA TGTGCCAGCAGTCACTACCTGTGGGCTATGAACAGTGAAGCTTTCTTT CASSHYLWAMNSEAFF
TRBJ1-1 NA TRBV4-1 NA TGCGCGAGCAGCCACAGGGTACAGAACACCGAAGCTTTCTTT CASSHRVQNTEAFF
TRBJ1-2 NA TRBV6-1 NA TGTGTCTGCAGTGAAGGCATAACTGCCTATGGCTACACCTTC CVCSEGITAYGYTF
TRBJ2-7 NA TRBV6-5 NA TGTGCCGGCAGTCGGGCCACCTTCTCCTACGAGCAATACTTT CAGSRATFSYEQYF
TRBJ2-5 TRBD2 TRBV6-5 NA TGTGCCAGTAGTTACTCGTTGGGTTGTAGCGGGCCGGGGGGGACCCAGTACTTC CASSYSLGCSGPGGTQYF
TRBJ1-2 NA TRBV29-1 NA TGCATCGCCGTCGTGGACAGCCTTTCCTATGGCTACACCTTC CIAVVDSLSYGYTF
TRBJ2-7 NA TRBV6-5 NA TGTGCCAGCAGTTACCCGAGGCGTGAGACGGTCGAGCAGTACTTC CASSYPRRETVEQYF
TRBJ2-3 NA TRBV19 NA TGTGCCAGTATTATTTCGCGGTCGGGCACAGATACGCACTATTTT CASIISRSGTDTHYF
TRBJ1-5 NA TRBV6-6 NA TGTGCCAGTAGGGACCGGGGCGTCGTTTATAGCAATCGGCCCCAGCATTTT CASRDRGVVYSNRPQHF
TRBJ1-1 NA TRBV12-3/TRBV12-4 NA TGTACCAGCAGTCTATCCAGGAGTACTGAAGCTTTATTT CTSSLSRSTEALF
TRBJ2-1 NA TRBV28 NA TGTGCCAACAGTCCCAGCGGTGCCTACAATGAGCAATTCTTC CANSPSGAYNEQFF
TRBJ1-1 NA TRBV29-1 once TGCAGCGTTAGGGTAGGGACTGAAGGATTCTTT CSVRVGTEGFF
TRBJ2-7 NA TRBV12-3/TRBV12-4 NA TGTGCCAGTAGTTTGCCTGGGAGCTCCTACGAGCAGTGCTTC CASSLPGSSYEQCF
TRBJ2-1 NA TRBV16 NA TGTGCCAGCAGCCCCATCAATGAGCGGTTCTTC CASSPINERFF
TRBJ2-7 NA TRBV10-3 NA TGTGCCAACAGCAGGAGGAGAGACACCACAGACGAGCAGTACTTC CANSRRRDTTDEQYF
TRBJ2-7 NA TRBV19 NA TGTGCCAGTAGTAACCAGAGCTGGACCTACGAGCAGTACTTC CASSNQSWTYEQYF
TRBJ2-7 NA TRBV11-1 NA TGTGCTAGCAGCTTTGATGAAGGAACCTCCTACGAGCTGTACTTC CASSFDEGTSYELYF
TRBJ1-4 NA TRBV4-2 medium-sized TGTGCCAGCAGCCAAGATCGGGCAGGGGCGGAACTGTTTTTT CASSQDRAGAELFF
TRBJ2-1 NA TRBV6-5 NA TGTGCCAGCAATTATTCCGAGGAGTACAATGATCAGTTCTTC CASNYSEEYNDQFF
TRBJ1-4 TRBD1 TRBV30 NA TGTGCCCGGAGACCTATTACAGGGGCGGAAAAACTGTTTTTT CARRPITGAEKLFF
TRBJ1-5 NA TRBV20-1 NA TGCAGTGATAGAGCGGAAGGGAGAGGGGCATCGCCCCAGCATTTT CSDRAEGRGASPQHF
TRBJ1-5 NA TRBV29-1 NA TGCAGCGCCCGGATAGGGGAGAACCAGCCCCGGCATTTT CSARIGENQPRHF
TRBJ2-7 NA TRBV6-2/TRBV6-3 NA TGTGCCAGCTGTTACGACAAGGCGACCTCTGTGCAGTACTTC CASCYDKATSVQYF
TRBJ2-3 NA TRBV10-3 NA TGTACCATCTGTGAGACGGGGGATACGCAGTATTTT CTICETGDTQYF
TRBJ2-7 NA TRBV29-1 NA TGCAAAGTTGCGGGCTCTAGCTCCTACGAGCAGTATTTC CKVAGSSSYEQYF
TRBJ2-1 NA TRBV4-2 NA TGTGCCAGCAGCCATTTGAACTACTGGGTGTTACTCCATGAGCAGTTCTTC CASSHLNYWVLLHEQFF
TRBJ2-1 NA TRBV5-5 NA TGTGCCAGCAACTTGGATGGGTCGGTCGCGGAGTGGCAGTTCTTC CASNLDGSVAEWQFF
TRBJ2-2 TRBD2 TRBV2 NA TGTGCCAGCCAATGGACTAGCGAGGCCACCGGGGAGCTGTTTTTT CASQWTSEATGELFF
TRBJ1-2 NA TRBV11-2 many TGTGCCAGCAGCCCGCTCACGTTGCCGGGGGGCTACACCTTC CASSPLTLPGGYTF
TRBJ2-3 TRBD2 TRBV11-3 once TGTGCCAGGAGCCCAGTGACTAGCGGTGTCACAGATACGCAGTATTTT CARSPVTSGVTDTQYF
TRBJ2-1 TRBD2 TRBV4-1 NA TGCGCCAGCAGCCAGGATCGGGCTAGCGGGACCATTGATGAGCAGCTCTTC CASSQDRASGTIDEQLF
TRBJ1-3 NA TRBV6-6 NA TGTGCCAGCAGTTACAGTCCGGCTGGAAACACCATATATTTT CASSYSPAGNTIYF
TRBJ2-5 TRBD2 TRBV6-6 NA TGTGCCAGCCTAAGGCTAGCGGAGGAAACCCAGTACTTC CASLRLAEETQYF
TRBJ2-6 TRBD1 TRBV27 NA TGTGCCAACAGTTTATGGGGGACAGGGGAATCTGGGGCCAACGTCCTGACTTTC CANSLWGTGESGANVLTF
TRBJ2-1 NA TRBV5-6 many TGTGCCAGCAGCTTTCAGGGTTTTGGTGAGCAGTTCTTC CASSFQGFGEQFF
TRBJ1-1 NA TRBV5-5 NA TGTGTCAGCAGCTTGGCCGAAGAGGTCACAGAAGCTTTCTTT CVSSLAEEVTEAFF
TRBJ1-2 NA TRBV5-6 NA TGTGCCAGCAGCGGCCTGGCAGGGATTAACTATGGCTACACCTTC CASSGLAGINYGYTF
TRBJ1-1 NA TRBV30 few TGTGCCTGGAGTGTACAGGGACGCCTGAACACTGAAGCTTTCTTT CAWSVQGRLNTEAFF
TRBJ1-5 TRBD1 TRBV4-2 NA TGTGTCAGCAGGAAGACCGGGACAGGCAAGCAGCCCCAGCATTTT CVSRKTGTGKQPQHF
TRBJ2-3 NA TRBV4-2 NA TGTGCCAGCAGCCAAGGGGGCACTAGCTGCACTGATACGCAGTATTTT CASSQGGTSCTDTQYF
TRBJ2-7 NA TRBV10-3 NA TGTGCCATCAGTAAACCGGACAGAGGTACCTACGAGGAGTACTTC CAISKPDRGTYEEYF
TRBJ2-3 NA TRBV29-1 NA TGCAGCCTTATAGAAGGGCCCACAGATACGCAGTATTTT CSLIEGPTDTQYF
TRBJ2-2 NA TRBV29-1 NA TGCAGCGTCCTATTGAACAGTACGACCTGGGAGCTGTTTTTT CSVLLNSTTWELFF
TRBJ2-1 TRBD2 TRBV9 NA TGTGCCAGCAGCAGACTAGCGGGAGTCACCTACAATGAGCAGTTCTTC CASSRLAGVTYNEQFF
TRBJ2-7 NA TRBV14 NA TGTGTCAGCAGCCAAGATTTGGGGGCTTCGCGGATCGAGCAGTACTTC CVSSQDLGASRIEQYF
TRBJ1-2 TRBD1 TRBV30 NA TGTGCCTGGAGTGTATCAGGGGGGTACTATGACTACACCTTC CAWSVSGGYYDYTF
TRBJ2-5 NA TRBV29-1 few TGCAGCGTTAATTTCCAGACGGAGGCCCAGTACTTC CSVNFQTEAQYF
TRBJ2-3 NA TRBV11-3 NA TGTGCCAGCAACTCCTGGCTAGCACATGGCACAGTTACGCAGTATTTT CASNSWLAHGTVTQYF
TRBJ2-7 TRBD1 TRBV4-2 NA TGTGCCAGCAGCCCTACAGGGGGTAGTAACGAGCAGTACTTC CASSPTGGSNEQYF
TRBJ1-2 NA TRBV6-6 NA TGCGCCGGCAGTCCGGGGGCGGGGCCCTATGGCTACACCTTC CAGSPGAGPYGYTF
TRBJ2-7 NA TRBV12-3/TRBV12-4 NA TGTGCCAGCAGTCTCGGGACGAGGGGTCTCGAGCAGTACTTC CASSLGTRGLEQYF
TRBJ2-1 NA TRBV30 NA TGTGCCCGGAGGTTCCTCTACAATGAGCAGTTCTTC CARRFLYNEQFF
TRBJ1-1 NA TRBV7-9 medium-sized TGTGCCAGCAGATCTGGACAGCCTGAAGCTTTCTTT CASRSGQPEAFF
TRBJ2-7 NA TRBV28 NA TGTGGCAGCAGCCAAAGCGGACCAGCCTACGAGCACTACTTC CGSSQSGPAYEHYF
TRBJ1-1 NA TRBV28 NA TGTGTCAGCAGCTTAAGCCCCAAGAACACTGAAGCTTTCTTT CVSSLSPKNTEAFF
TRBJ2-7 TRBD1 TRBV29-1 NA TGCAGCGCTGGGACAGGGTTCCGTTACGAGCAGTATTTC CSAGTGFRYEQYF
TRBJ1-5 NA TRBV27 many TGTGCCAGCAGTTTATTCAGAGATCAGCCCCAGCATTTT CASSLFRDQPQHF
TRBJ2-1 TRBD2 TRBV12-3/TRBV12-4 NA TGTACCAACAGTTTCCCTCAGCGGGACCTCAAAGAGCAGTTCTTC CTNSFPQRDLKEQFF